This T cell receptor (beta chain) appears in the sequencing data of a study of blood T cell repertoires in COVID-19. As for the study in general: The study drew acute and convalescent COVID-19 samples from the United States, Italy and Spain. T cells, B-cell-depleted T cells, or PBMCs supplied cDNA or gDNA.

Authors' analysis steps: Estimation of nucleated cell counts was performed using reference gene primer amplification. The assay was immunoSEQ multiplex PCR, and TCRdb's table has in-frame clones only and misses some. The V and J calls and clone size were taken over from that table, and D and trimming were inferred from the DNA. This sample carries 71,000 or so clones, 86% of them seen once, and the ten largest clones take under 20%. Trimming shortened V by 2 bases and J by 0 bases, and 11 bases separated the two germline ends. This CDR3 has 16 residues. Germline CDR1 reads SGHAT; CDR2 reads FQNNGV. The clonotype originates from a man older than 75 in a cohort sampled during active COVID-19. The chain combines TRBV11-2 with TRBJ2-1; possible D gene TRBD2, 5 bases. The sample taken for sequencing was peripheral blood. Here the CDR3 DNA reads TGTGCCAGCAGCTTACCTAGCTCAAGCTCCTACAATGAGCAGTTCTTC. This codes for CASSLPSSSSYNEQFF. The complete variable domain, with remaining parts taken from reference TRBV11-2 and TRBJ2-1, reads EAGVAQSPRYKIIEKRQSVAFWCNPISGHATLYWYQQILGQGPKLLIQFQNNGVVDDSQLPKDRFSAERLKGVDSTLKIQPAKLEDSAVYLCASSLPSSSSYNEQFFGPGTRLTVL.